A selection of T cell receptor beta chains follows, all from one sample in a study of CD8+CD57+ T cells in acquired aplastic anemia. TCRdb re-analysed the reads in MiXCR, keeping a single row per CDR3 protein. The sample lists around 250,000 distinct CDR3 sequences; roughly 50% were seen once. The specimen sequenced was sorted CD4+, CD8+, or CD8+CD57+ T cells (not recorded which) from PBMCs. All receptors derive from a human donor with severe aplastic anemia or a healthy control (not recorded which). CDR3s include the opening cysteine and the closing phenylalanine or tryptophan. Fields, in order: J gene, V gene, D gene, clone size, CDR3 protein, CDR3 DNA. A D gene is named only where the DNA matches it firmly. The size entry is marked missing in some rows and otherwise reads once, few, many or a size class.

TRBJ1-1,TRBV19,TRBD1,many,CASISTGMNTEAFF,TGTGCCAGTATTTCGACAGGGATGAACACTGAAGCTTTCTTT
TRBJ2-5,TRBV5-4,.,.,CASSPRVTDQETQYF,TGTGCCAGCAGCCCCCGAGTGACAGATCAAGAGACCCAGTACTTC
TRBJ2-1,TRBV12-3/TRBV12-4,TRBD2,many,CASSGRWGLAGDNNEQFF,TGTGCCAGCAGTGGGCGATGGGGACTAGCGGGGGACAACAATGAGCAGTTCTTC
TRBJ1-2,TRBV20-1,.,.,CSALDRSYYGYTF,TGCAGTGCTTTGGACAGATCTTACTATGGCTACACCTTC
TRBJ1-6,TRBV19,TRBD1,few,CASSMPGQGAWNSPLHF,TGTGCCAGTAGTATGCCGGGACAGGGGGCTTGGAATTCACCCCTCCACTTT
TRBJ2-3,TRBV13,.,.,CASSFPPSESTDTQYF,TGTGCCAGCAGCTTCCCCCCCAGCGAAAGCACAGATACGCAGTATTTT
TRBJ2-1,TRBV29-1,TRBD1,.,CSVEGTGPMGQFF,TGCAGCGTTGAAGGGACAGGGCCAATGGGGCAGTTCTTC
TRBJ2-7,TRBV20-1,.,.,CSAGGARSEQYF,TGCAGTGCGGGGGGGGCCAGATCCGAGCAGTACTTC
TRBJ1-3,TRBV2,.,.,CASSLGGGGNTIYF,TGTGCCAGCAGTTTAGGGGGAGGCGGAAACACCATATATTTT
TRBJ1-2,TRBV5-1,TRBD1,many,CASSTTGGYGYTF,TGCGCCAGCAGCACGACAGGGGGCTATGGCTACACCTTC
TRBJ2-1,TRBV19,.,.,CASSLYSSYNEQFF,TGTGCCAGCTCCCTCTACAGCTCCTACAATGAGCAGTTCTTC
TRBJ1-2,TRBV24-1,.,.,CATSDSGTIGGYTF,TGTGCCACCAGTGATTCCGGGACCATCGGTGGCTACACCTTC
TRBJ1-6,TRBV7-8,.,.,CASSLRSDYSPLHF,TGTGCCAGCAGCTTAAGGTCGGATTATTCACCCCTCCACTTT
TRBJ2-5,TRBV6-2/TRBV6-3,TRBD1,few,CASSRDRVQETQYF,TGTGCCAGCAGCCGTGACAGGGTCCAAGAGACCCAGTACTTC
TRBJ2-1,TRBV7-2,.,.,CASSLLANEQFF,TGTGCCAGCAGCTTACTGGCCAATGAGCAGTTCTTC
TRBJ1-1,TRBV10-1,.,once,CASSERGVRNTEAFF,TGCGCCAGCAGTGAGAGGGGTGTCAGGAACACTGAAGCTTTCTTT
TRBJ2-7,TRBV19,TRBD1,.,CASSTKTGVFYEQYF,TGTGCCAGTAGTACAAAGACAGGGGTCTTCTACGAGCAGTACTTC
TRBJ1-1,TRBV19,.,.,CASSQQSYMNTEAFF,TGTGCCAGTAGTCAACAGAGTTACATGAACACTGAAGCTTTCTTT
TRBJ2-3,TRBV27,.,.,CASKRAGPSTDTQYF,TGTGCCAGCAAGAGGGCAGGGCCCAGCACAGATACGCAGTATTTT
TRBJ1-1,TRBV5-1,.,many,CASSLDSGFLNTEAFF,TGCGCCAGCAGCTTGGATTCGGGCTTTTTGAACACTGAAGCTTTCTTT
TRBJ2-7,TRBV14,TRBD1,many,CASSQVDRGVEQYF,TGTGCCAGCAGCCAAGTCGACAGGGGGGTCGAGCAGTACTTC
TRBJ2-7,TRBV19,.,.,CASSWGRTIEQYF,TGTGCCAGCAGCTGGGGGAGAACGATCGAGCAGTACTTC
TRBJ1-6,TRBV7-9,TRBD1,once,CASSLVGTGFVDSPLHF,TGTGCCAGCAGCTTAGTTGGGACAGGGTTTGTTGATTCACCCCTCCACTTT
TRBJ2-7,TRBV7-2,TRBD1,.,CASSKDRDRDCEQYF,TGTGCCAGCAGCAAGGACAGGGACCGGGACTGCGAGCAGTACTTC
TRBJ2-1,TRBV7-3,.,.,CASSLEPDNEQFF,TGTGCCAGCAGCTTAGAGCCCGACAATGAGCAGTTCTTC
TRBJ1-5,TRBV19,TRBD1,many,CASRTTGGNSNQPQHF,TGTGCCAGTAGGACGACAGGGGGCAATAGCAATCAGCCCCAGCATTTT
TRBJ1-2,TRBV7-9,.,.,CASSLYGEESLF,TGTGCCAGCAGCTTATACGGGGAGGAAAGCCTCTTC
TRBJ2-1,TRBV19,TRBD1,.,CASSTRTGNNEQFF,TGTGCCAGTAGTACCAGGACAGGGAACAATGAGCAGTTCTTC
TRBJ1-5,TRBV9,.,once,CASSPEAGGAGLGEKQPQHF,TGTGCCAGCAGCCCTGAAGCGGGGGGCGCGGGACTCGGCGAGAAACAGCCCCAGCATTTT
TRBJ2-1,TRBV11-3,.,many,CASSFSPPPYNEQFF,TGTGCCAGCAGCTTTAGTCCTCCCCCTTACAATGAGCAGTTCTTC
TRBJ2-1,TRBV10-3,TRBD2,few,CAISDPTSGLKVEQFF,TGTGCCATCAGTGACCCGACTAGCGGGTTAAAGGTGGAGCAGTTCTTC
TRBJ1-2,TRBV7-2,TRBD1,.,CASSMTGGGYTF,TGTGCCAGCAGCATGACAGGGGGTGGCTACACCTTC
TRBJ2-7,TRBV6-5,.,once,CASSYALSSYEQYF,TGTGCCAGCAGTTACGCCCTGAGCTCCTACGAGCAGTACTTC
TRBJ1-5,TRBV10-3,TRBD1,.,CAISQGTARGNQPQHF,TGTGCCATCAGTCAGGGGACAGCGAGGGGCAATCAGCCCCAGCATTTT
TRBJ1-1,TRBV20-1,.,.,CSARGDPTEAFF,TGCAGTGCTAGAGGGGATCCCACTGAAGCTTTCTTT
TRBJ2-3,TRBV29-1,TRBD1,.,CSVRTGTGYTDTQYF,TGCAGCGTTCGGACCGGGACAGGGTACACAGATACGCAGTATTTT
TRBJ1-6,TRBV15,.,few,CATSRASGTGNSPLHF,TGTGCCACTAGCAGAGCGTCCGGGACCGGTAATTCACCCCTCCACTTT
TRBJ1-2,TRBV18,.,many,CASSPDRVYGYTF,TGTGCCAGCTCACCCGATAGGGTATATGGCTACACCTTC
TRBJ1-6,TRBV2,.,.,CASTRDTFLIPLHF,TGTGCCAGCACCCGGGACACCTTTTTGATCCCCCTCCACTTT
TRBJ2-5,TRBV7-2,TRBD1,.,CASSPQGAEETQYF,TGTGCCAGCAGCCCACAGGGGGCGGAAGAGACCCAGTACTTC
TRBJ2-7,TRBV25-1,TRBD2,.,CASWGLGRLGLAGAFSYEQYF,TGTGCCAGCTGGGGGTTGGGCCGCCTGGGACTAGCGGGGGCCTTCTCCTACGAGCAGTACTTC
TRBJ1-1,TRBV25-1,TRBD1,.,CASSELGTGVRTEAFF,TGTGCCAGCAGTGAATTGGGGACAGGGGTACGTACTGAAGCTTTCTTT
TRBJ1-1,TRBV10-3,.,few,CAISEDSDTEAFF,TGTGCCATCAGTGAGGACAGCGACACTGAAGCTTTCTTT
TRBJ1-2,TRBV3-1,.,many,CASSPAGTVGGYTF,TGTGCCAGCAGCCCGGCGGGGACCGTGGGGGGCTACACCTTC